This is a list of T cell receptor beta chains from one sample in a study of shared clonotypes between healthy human individuals. Clones were read by immunoSEQ multiplex PCR, and TCRdb kept only the in-frame ones, dropping some. The sample lists roughly 500,000 clones, 76% occurring once. Sequences were obtained from PBMCs. The source of these receptors is a woman aged 40 to 50 in good health. Some clones in this sample may be carry-over from other donors' samples. Each CDR3 is given with its conserved first and last residue. Fields, in order: CDR3 length, clone size, J gene, V gene, D gene, CDR3 protein, CDR3 DNA. D genes are given only for firm matches. Rows give clone size only sometimes, using once, few, many, or a class for an expanded clone.

14 | . | TRBJ2-1 | TRBV29-1 | TRBD1 | CSVSRTGPLNEQFF | TGCAGCGTCTCCCGGACAGGGCCCCTCAATGAGCAGTTCTTC
13 | . | TRBJ1-5 | TRBV2 | . | CASSEGPSTAQHF | TGTGCCAGCAGTGAAGGCCCCTCGACGGCCCAGCATTTT
16 | . | TRBJ2-6 | TRBV6-5 | . | CASSYYIGVEANVLTF | TGTGCCAGCAGTTACTACATCGGGGTCGAGGCCAACGTCCTGACTTTC
15 | . | TRBJ1-2 | TRBV14 | TRBD1 | CASSAQGQGSRGYTF | TGTGCCAGCAGCGCCCAGGGACAGGGCTCAAGGGGCTACACCTTC
14 | few | TRBJ2-7 | TRBV27 | . | CANPPGLKHYEQYF | TGTGCCAACCCCCCGGGACTGAAACACTACGAGCAGTACTTC
17 | . | TRBJ1-2 | TRBV5-6 | . | CASSLERMRGPNYGYTF | TGTGCCAGCAGCTTGGAGAGGATGCGGGGCCCCAACTATGGCTACACCTTC
15 | . | TRBJ1-1 | TRBV5-4 | . | CASSPEARGNTEAFF | TGTGCCAGCAGCCCCGAAGCCAGGGGGAACACTGAAGCTTTCTTT
15 | once | TRBJ1-1 | TRBV28 | . | CASSLLSGGLTEAFF | TGTGCCAGCAGTTTATTATCGGGAGGTCTCACTGAAGCTTTCTTT
12 | . | TRBJ2-5 | TRBV7-3 | . | CASSPRGGPQYF | TGTGCCAGCAGCCCTAGAGGGGGGCCCCAGTACTTC
13 | . | TRBJ2-3 | TRBV6-5 | . | CASSYVQADTQYF | TGTGCCAGCAGTTACGTACAGGCAGATACGCAGTATTTT
15 | . | TRBJ2-1 | TRBV29-1 | . | CSVEFPTASYNEQFF | TGCAGCGTTGAGTTTCCGACAGCCTCCTACAATGAGCAGTTCTTC
15 | . | TRBJ2-1 | TRBV19 | . | CASTPSLPSYNEQFF | TGTGCCAGTACCCCCAGCTTACCCTCCTACAATGAGCAGTTCTTC
15 | . | TRBJ2-7 | TRBV19 | TRBD2 | CASSFWRETPYEQYF | TGTGCCAGTAGTTTTTGGCGGGAGACCCCCTACGAGCAGTACTTC
17 | . | TRBJ2-5 | TRBV27 | TRBD1 | CASSPGSGQVTRETQYF | TGTGCCAGCAGCCCAGGGTCGGGACAGGTTACAAGGGAGACCCAGTACTTC
15 | many | TRBJ2-3 | TRBV4-3 | . | CASSQELRGTDTQYF | TGCGCCAGCAGCCAGGAGCTTAGAGGGACAGATACGCAGTATTTT
13 | . | TRBJ2-3 | TRBV6-4 | . | CASSREHTDTQYF | TGTGCCAGCAGTCGCGAGCACACAGATACGCAGTATTTT
17 | . | TRBJ2-6 | TRBV11-2 | . | CASSLVYAPSGANVLTF | TGTGCCAGCAGCTTAGTCTACGCTCCCTCTGGGGCCAACGTCCTGACTTTC